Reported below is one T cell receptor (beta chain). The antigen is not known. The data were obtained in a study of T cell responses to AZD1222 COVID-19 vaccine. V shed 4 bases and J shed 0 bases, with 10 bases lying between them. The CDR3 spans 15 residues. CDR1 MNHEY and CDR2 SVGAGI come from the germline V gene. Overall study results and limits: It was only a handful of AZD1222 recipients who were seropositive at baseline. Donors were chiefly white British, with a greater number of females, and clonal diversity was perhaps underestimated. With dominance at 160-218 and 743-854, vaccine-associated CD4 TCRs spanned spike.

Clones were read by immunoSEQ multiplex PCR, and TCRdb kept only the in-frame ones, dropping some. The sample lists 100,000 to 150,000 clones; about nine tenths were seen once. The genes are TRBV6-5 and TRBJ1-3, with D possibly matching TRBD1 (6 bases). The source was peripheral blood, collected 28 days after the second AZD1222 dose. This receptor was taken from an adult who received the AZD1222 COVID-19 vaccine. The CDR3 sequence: CASSSTGSSGNTIYF. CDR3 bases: TGTGCCAGCAGTTCGACAGGCAGCTCTGGAAACACCATATATTTT.